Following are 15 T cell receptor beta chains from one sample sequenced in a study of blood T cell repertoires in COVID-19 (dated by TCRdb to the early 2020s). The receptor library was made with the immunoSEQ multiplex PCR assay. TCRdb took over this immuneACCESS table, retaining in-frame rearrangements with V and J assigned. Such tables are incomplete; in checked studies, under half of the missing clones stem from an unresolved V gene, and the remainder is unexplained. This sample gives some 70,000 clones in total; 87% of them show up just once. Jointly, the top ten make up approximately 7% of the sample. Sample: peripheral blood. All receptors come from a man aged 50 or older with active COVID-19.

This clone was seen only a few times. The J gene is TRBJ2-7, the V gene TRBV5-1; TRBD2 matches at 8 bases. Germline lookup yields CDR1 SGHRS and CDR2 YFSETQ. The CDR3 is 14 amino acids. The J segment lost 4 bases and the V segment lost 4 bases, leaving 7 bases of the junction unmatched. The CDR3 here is CASSVLAEDYEQYF. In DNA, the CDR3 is TGCGCCAGCAGCGTACTAGCGGAGGATTACGAGCAGTACTTC.

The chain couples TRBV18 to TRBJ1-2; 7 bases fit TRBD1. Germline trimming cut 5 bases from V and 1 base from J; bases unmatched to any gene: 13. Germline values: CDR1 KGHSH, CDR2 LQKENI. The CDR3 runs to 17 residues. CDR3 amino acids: CASSSLPGTENNYGYTF. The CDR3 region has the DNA TGTGCCAGCTCATCACTACCCGGGACAGAGAATAACTATGGCTACACCTTC.

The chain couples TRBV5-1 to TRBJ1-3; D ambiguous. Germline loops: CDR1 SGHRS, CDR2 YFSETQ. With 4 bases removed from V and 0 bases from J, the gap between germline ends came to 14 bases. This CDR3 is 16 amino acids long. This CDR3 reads CASSRPTGDSGNTIYF. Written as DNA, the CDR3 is TGCGCCAGCAGCCGCCCGACCGGGGACTCTGGAAACACCATATATTTT.

CDR3 bases: TGTGCCAGCAGTTGGGCAGCCGAGCAGTACTTC. It translates to CASSWAAEQYF. The J gene is TRBJ2-7, the V gene TRBV27, with D unclear. Germline V gene lookup returns CDR1 MNHEY and CDR2 SMNVEV (reference sequence). Trimming removed 4 bases from V and 6 bases from J, with 7 bases in between. The CDR3 has 11 residues.

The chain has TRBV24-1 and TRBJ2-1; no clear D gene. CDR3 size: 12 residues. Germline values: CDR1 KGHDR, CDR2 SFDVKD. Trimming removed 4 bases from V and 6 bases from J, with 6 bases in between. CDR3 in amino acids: CATSDLPNEQFF. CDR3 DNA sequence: TGTGCCACCAGTGACCTACCCAATGAGCAGTTCTTC.

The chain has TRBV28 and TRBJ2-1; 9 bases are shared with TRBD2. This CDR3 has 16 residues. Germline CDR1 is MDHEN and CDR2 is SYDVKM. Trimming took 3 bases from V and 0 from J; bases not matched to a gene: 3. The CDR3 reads CASSFLSGGSYNEQFF. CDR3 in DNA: TGTGCCAGCAGTTTCCTTAGCGGGGGCTCCTACAATGAGCAGTTCTTC.

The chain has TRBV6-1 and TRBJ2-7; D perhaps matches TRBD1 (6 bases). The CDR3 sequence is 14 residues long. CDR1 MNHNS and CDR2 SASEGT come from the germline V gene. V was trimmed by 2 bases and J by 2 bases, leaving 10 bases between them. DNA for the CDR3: TGTGCCAGCAGTGAATTCTGGGGGCCCTACGAGCAGTACTTC. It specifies CASSEFWGPYEQYF.

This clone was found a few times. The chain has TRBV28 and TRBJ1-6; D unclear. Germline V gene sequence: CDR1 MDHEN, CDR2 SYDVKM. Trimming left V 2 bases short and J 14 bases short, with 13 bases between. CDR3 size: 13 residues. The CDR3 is CASSLEFLVALHF. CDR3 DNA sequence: TGTGCCAGCAGTTTAGAGTTTTTAGTAGCCCTCCACTTT.

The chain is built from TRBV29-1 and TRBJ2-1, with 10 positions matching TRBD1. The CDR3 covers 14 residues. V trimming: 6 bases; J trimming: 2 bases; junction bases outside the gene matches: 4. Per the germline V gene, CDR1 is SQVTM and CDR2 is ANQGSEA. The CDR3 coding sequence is TGCAGCGTGGCCGACAGGGGGCCCTACAATGAGCAGTTCTTC. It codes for CSVADRGPYNEQFF.

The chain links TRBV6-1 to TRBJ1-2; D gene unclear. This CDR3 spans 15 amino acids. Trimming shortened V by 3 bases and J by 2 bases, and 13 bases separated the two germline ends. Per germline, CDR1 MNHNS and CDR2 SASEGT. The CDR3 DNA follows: TGTGCCAGCAGTGATCTTAACTCCCTCAACTATGGCTACACCTTC. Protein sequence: CASSDLNSLNYGYTF.

In DNA form, the CDR3 reads TGTGCCAGCAGCCCCCCGCAGGATACGCAGTATTTT. It yields the protein CASSPPQDTQYF. The chain employs TRBV7-9 and TRBJ2-3; D unclear. The CDR3 extends over 12 amino acids. The germline V gene encodes CDR1 SEHNR and CDR2 FQNEAQ (reference sequence). Trimming left V 5 bases short and J 6 bases short, with 9 bases between.

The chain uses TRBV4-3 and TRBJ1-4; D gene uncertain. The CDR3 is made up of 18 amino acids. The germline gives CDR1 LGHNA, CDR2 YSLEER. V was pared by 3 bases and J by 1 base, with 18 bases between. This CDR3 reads CASSHPGEGVGTNEKLFF. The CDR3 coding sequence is TGCGCCAGCAGCCACCCTGGAGAGGGTGTCGGAACTAATGAAAAACTGTTTTTT.

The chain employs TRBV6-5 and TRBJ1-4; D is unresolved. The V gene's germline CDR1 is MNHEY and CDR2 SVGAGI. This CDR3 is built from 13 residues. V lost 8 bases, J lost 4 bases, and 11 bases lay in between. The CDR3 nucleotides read TGTGCCAGCCACCGCGGGTATAATGAAAAACTGTTTTTT. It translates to CASHRGYNEKLFF.

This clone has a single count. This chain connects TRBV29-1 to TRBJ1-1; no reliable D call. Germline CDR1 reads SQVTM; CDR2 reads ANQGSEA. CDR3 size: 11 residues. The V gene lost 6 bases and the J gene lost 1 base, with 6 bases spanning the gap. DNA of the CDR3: TGCAGCGTCAGGTGGAACACTGAAGCTTTCTTT. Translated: CSVRWNTEAFF.

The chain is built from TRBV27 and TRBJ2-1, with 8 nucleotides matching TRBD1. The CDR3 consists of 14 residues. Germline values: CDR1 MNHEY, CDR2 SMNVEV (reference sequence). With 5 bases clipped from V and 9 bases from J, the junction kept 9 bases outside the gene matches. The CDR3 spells CASSPTDRVTEQFF. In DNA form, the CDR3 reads TGTGCCAGCAGTCCGACGGACAGGGTGACTGAGCAGTTCTTC.